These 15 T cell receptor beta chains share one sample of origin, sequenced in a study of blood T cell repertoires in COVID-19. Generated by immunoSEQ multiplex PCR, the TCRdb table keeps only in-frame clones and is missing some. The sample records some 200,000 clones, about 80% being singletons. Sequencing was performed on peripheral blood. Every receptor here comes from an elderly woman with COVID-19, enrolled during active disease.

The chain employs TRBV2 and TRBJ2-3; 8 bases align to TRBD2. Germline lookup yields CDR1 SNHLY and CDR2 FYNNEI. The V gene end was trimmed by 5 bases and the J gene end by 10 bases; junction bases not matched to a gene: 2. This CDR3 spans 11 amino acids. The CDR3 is CASSLAGSQYF. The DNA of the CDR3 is TGTGCCAGCAGTTTAGCGGGGTCGCAGTATTTT.

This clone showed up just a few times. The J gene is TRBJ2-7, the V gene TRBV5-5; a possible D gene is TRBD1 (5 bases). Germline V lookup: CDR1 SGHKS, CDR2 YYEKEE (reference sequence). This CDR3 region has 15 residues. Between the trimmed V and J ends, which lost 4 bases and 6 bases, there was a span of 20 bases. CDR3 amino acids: CASSLIRQLGGEQYF. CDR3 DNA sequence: TGTGCCAGCAGCCTTATCCGACAGTTGGGTGGCGAGCAGTACTTC.

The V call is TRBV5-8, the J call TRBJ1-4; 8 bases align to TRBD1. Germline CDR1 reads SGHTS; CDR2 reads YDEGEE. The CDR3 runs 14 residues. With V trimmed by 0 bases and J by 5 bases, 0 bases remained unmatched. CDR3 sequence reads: CASSLGQGNEKLFF. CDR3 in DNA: TGTGCCAGCAGCTTGGGACAGGGGAATGAAAAACTGTTTTTT.

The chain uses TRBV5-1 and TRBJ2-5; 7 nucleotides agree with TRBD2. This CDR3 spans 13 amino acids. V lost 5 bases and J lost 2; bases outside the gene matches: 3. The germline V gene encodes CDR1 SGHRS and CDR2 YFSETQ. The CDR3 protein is CASSGSGQETQYF. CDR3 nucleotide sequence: TGCGCCAGCAGTGGTAGCGGGCAAGAGACCCAGTACTTC.

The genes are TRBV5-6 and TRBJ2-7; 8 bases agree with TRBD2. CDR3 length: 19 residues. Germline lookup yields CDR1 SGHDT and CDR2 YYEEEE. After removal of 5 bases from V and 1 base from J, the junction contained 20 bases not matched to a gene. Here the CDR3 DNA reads TGTGCCAGCAGTCTTAATCCGGGACAAGAGATAGCGGGGTCCTACGAGCAGTACTTC. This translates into CASSLNPGQEIAGSYEQYF.

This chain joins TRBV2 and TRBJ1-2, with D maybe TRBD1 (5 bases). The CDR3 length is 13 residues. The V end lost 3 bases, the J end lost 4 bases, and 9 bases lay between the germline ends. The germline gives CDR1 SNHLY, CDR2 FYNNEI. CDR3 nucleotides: TGTGCCAGCAGTGACCAGGACACCTATGGCTACACCTTC. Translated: CASSDQDTYGYTF.

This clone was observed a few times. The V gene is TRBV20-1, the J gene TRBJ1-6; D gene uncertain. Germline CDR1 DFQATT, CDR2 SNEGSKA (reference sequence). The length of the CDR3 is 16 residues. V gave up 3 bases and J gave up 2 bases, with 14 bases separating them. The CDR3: CSASVGGGPYNSPLHF. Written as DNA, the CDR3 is TGCAGTGCTAGTGTTGGCGGAGGCCCCTATAATTCACCCCTCCACTTT.

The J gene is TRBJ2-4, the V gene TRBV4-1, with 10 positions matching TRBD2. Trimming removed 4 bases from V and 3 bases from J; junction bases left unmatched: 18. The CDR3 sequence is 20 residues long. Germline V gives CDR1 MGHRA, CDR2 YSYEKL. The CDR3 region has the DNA TGCGCCAGCAGCCCCCAGGGGGCTAGCGGGGGATTTTCAGGCAAAAACATTCAGTACTTC. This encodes CASSPQGASGGFSGKNIQYF.

The CDR3 nucleotides are TGTGCCACCCAGGGACAGGAGAGTGATCGAGGCTACACCTTC. Translating gives CATQGQESDRGYTF. The chain carries TRBV10-3 and TRBJ1-2, with 8 nucleotides matching TRBD1. The CDR3 extends over 14 amino acids. Germline CDR1 and CDR2: ENHRY and SYGVKD. V trimming: 10 bases; J trimming: 8 bases; junction bases outside the gene matches: 15.

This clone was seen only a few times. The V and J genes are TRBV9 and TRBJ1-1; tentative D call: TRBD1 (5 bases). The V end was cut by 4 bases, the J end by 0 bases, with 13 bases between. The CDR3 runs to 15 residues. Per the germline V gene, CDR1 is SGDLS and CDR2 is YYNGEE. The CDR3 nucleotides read TGTGCCAGCAGCCCCAGGGTGGGTGTGAACACTGAAGCTTTCTTT. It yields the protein CASSPRVGVNTEAFF.

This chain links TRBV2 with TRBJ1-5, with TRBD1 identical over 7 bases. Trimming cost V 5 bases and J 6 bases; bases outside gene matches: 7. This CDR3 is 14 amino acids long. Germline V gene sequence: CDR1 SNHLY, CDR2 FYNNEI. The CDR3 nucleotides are TGTGCCAGCAGTTACGACAGGGTAGGTCAGCCCCAGCATTTT. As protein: CASSYDRVGQPQHF.

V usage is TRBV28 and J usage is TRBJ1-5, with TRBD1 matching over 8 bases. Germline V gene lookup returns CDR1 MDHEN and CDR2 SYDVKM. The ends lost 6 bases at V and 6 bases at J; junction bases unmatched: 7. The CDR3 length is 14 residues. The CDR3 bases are TGTGCCAGCAGCTCCGACAGGGGCATTCAGCCCCAGCATTTT. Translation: CASSSDRGIQPQHF.

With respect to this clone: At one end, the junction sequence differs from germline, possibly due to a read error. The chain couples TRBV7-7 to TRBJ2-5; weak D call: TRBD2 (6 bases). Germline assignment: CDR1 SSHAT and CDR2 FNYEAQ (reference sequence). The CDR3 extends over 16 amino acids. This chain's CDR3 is CASSPGGLRSQETQYF. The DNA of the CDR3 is TGTGCTAGCAGCCCCGGGGGATTGAGGTCACAAGAGACCCAGTACTTC. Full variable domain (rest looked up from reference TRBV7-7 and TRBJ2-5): GAGVSQSPRYKVTKRGQDVTLRCDPISSHATLYWYQQALGQGPEFLTYFNYEAQPDKSGLPSDRFSAERPEGSISTLTIQRTEQRDSAMYRCASSPGGLRSQETQYFGPGTRLLVL.

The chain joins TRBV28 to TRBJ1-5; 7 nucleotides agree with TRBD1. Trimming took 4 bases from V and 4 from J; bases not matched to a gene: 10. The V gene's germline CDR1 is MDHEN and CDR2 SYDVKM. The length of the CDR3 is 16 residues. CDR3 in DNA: TGTGCCAGCAGTTCTGCACAGGGGCCTATGAATCAGCCCCAGCATTTT. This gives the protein CASSSAQGPMNQPQHF.

In DNA, the CDR3 is TGTGCCAGCAGCCAAGATAGAGGCGGCTCGATAAACACCATATATTTT. Residues: CASSQDRGGSINTIYF. The chain carries TRBV3-1 (or the pseudogene TRBV3-2) and TRBJ1-3, with D unresolved. Germline loops: CDR1 LGHDT, CDR2 YNNKEL (reference sequence). The CDR3 runs to 16 residues. V was pared by 0 bases and J by 6 bases, with 15 bases between.